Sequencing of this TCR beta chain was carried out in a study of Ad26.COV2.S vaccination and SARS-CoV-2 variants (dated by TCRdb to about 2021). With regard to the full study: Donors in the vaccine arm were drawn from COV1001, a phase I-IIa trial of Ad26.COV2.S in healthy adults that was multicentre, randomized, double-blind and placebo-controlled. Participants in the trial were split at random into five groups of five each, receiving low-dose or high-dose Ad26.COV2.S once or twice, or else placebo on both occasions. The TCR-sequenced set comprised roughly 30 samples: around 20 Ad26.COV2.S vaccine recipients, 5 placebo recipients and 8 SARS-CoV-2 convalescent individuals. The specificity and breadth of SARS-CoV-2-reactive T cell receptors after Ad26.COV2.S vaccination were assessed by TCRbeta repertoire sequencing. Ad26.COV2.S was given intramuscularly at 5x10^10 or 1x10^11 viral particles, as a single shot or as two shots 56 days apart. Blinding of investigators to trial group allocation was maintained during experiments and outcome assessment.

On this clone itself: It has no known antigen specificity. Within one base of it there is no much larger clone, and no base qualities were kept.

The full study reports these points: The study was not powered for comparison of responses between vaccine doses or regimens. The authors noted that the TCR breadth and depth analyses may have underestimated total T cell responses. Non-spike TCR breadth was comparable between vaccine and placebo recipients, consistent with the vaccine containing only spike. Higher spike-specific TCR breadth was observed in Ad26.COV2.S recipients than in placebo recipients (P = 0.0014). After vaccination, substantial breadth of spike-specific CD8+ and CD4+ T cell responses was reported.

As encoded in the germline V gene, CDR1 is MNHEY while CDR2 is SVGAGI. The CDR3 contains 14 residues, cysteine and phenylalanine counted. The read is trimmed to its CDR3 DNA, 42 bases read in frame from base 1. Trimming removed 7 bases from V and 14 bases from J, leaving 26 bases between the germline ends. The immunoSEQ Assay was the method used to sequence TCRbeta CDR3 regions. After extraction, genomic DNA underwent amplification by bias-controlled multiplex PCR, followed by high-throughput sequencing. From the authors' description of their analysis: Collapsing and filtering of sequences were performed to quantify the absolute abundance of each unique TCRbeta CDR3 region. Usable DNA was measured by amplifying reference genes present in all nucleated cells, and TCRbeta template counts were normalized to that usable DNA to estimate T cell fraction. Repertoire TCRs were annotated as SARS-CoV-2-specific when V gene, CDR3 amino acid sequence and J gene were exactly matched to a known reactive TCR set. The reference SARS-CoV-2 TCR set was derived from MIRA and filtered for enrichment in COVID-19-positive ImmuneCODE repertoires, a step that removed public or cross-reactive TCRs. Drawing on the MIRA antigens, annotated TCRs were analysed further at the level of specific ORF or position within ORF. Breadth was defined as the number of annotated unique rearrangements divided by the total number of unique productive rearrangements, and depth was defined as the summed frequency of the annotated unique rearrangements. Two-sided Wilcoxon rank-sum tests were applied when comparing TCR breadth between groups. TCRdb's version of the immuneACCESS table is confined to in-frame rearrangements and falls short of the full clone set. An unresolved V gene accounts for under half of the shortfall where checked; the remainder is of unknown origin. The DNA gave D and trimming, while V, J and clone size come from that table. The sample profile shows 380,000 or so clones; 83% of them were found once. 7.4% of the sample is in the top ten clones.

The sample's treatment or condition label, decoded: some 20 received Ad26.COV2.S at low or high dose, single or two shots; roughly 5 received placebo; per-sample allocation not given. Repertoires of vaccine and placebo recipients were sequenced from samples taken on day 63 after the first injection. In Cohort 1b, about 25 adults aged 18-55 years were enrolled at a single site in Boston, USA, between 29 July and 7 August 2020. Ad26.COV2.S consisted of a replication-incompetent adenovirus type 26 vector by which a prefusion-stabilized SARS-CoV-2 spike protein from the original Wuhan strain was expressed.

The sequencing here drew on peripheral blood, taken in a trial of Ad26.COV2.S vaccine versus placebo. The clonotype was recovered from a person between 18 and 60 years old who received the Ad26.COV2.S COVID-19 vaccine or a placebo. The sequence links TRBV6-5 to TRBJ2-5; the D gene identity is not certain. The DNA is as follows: TGTGCCAGCAAAGGAACGTACTCTTCCTATACAATCTACTTC. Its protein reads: CASKGTYSSYTIYF.